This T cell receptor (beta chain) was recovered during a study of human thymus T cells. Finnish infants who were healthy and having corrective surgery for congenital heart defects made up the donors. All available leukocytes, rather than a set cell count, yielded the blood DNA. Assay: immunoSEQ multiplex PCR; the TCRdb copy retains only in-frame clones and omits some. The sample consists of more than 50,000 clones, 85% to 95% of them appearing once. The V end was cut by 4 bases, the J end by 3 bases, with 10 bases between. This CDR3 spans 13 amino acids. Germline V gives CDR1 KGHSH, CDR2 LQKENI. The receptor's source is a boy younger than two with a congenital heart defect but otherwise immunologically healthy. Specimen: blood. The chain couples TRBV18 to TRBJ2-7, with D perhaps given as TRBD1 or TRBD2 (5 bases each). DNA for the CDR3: TGTGCCAGCTCACGTTCAGGGAGCTACGAGCAGTACTTC. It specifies CASSRSGSYEQYF.